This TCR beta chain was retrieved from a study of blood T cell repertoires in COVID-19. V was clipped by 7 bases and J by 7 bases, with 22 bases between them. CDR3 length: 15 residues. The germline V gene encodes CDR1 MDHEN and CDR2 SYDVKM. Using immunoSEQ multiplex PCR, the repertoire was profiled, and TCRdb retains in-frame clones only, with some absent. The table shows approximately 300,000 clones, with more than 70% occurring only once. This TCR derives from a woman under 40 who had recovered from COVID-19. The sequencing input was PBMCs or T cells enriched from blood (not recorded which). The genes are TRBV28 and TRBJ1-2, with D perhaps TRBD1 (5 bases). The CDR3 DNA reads TGTGCCAGCACCCTCGATAACAGGCCCTTTGGTGGCTACACCTTC. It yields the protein CASTLDNRPFGGYTF.